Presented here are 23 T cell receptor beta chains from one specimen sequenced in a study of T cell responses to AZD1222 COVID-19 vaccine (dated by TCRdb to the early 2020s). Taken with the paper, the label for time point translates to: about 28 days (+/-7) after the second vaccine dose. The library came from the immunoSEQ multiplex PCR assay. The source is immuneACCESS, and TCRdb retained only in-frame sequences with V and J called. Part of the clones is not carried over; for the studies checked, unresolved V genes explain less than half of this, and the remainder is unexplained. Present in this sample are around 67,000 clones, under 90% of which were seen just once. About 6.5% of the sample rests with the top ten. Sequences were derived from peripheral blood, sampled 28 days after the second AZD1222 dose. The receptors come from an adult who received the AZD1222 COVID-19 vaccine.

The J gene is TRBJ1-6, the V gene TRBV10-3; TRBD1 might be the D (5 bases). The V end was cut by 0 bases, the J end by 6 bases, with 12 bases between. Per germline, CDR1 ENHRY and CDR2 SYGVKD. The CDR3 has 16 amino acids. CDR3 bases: TGTGCCATCAGTGAGTCGTCAGGGCTTGGTAATTCACCCCTCCACTTT. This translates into CAISESSGLGNSPLHF.

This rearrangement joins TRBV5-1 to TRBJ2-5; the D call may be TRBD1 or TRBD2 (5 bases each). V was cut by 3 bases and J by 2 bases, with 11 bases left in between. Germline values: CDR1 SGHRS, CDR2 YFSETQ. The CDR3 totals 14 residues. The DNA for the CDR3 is TGCGCCAGCAGCTCTGAGGGGCCGCAAGAGACCCAGTACTTC. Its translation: CASSSEGPQETQYF.

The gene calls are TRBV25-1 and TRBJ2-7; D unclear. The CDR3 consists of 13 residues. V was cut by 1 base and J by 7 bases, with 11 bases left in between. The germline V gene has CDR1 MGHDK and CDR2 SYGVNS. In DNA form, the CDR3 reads TGTGCCAGCAGTGAATTCCAGACGGGTGAGCAGTACTTC. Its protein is CASSEFQTGEQYF.

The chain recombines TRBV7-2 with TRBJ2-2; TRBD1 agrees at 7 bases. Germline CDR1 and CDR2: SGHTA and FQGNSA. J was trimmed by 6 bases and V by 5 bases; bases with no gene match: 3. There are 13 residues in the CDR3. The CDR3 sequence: CASSSQGAGELFF. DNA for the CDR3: TGTGCCAGCAGCAGCCAGGGGGCCGGGGAGCTGTTTTTT. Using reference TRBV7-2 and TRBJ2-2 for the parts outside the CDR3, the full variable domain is GAGVSQSPSNKVTEKGKDVELRCDPISGHTALYWYRQSLGQGLEFLIYFQGNSAPDKSGLPSDRFSAERTGGSVSTLTIQRTQQEDSAVYLCASSSQGAGELFFGEGSRLTVL.

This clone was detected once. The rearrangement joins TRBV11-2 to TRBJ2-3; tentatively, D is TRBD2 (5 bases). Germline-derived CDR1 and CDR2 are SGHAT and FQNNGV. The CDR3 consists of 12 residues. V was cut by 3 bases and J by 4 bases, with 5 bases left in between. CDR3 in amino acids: CASSFGADTQYF. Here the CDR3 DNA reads TGTGCCAGCAGCTTCGGGGCAGATACGCAGTATTTT. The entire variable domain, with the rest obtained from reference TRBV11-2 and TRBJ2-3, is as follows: EAGVAQSPRYKIIEKRQSVAFWCNPISGHATLYWYQQILGQGPKLLIQFQNNGVVDDSQLPKDRFSAERLKGVDSTLKIQPAKLEDSAVYLCASSFGADTQYFGPGTRLTVL.

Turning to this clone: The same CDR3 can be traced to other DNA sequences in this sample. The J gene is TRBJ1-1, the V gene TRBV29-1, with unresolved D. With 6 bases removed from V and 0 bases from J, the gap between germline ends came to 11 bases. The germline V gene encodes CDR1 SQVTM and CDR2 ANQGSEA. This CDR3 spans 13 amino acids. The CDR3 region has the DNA TGCAGCGTCCGTGGCCTGATGAACACTGAAGCTTTCTTT. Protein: CSVRGLMNTEAFF.

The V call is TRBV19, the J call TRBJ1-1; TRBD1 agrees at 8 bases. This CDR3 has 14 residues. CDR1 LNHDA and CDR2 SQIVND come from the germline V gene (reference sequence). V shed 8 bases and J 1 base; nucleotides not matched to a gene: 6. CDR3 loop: CASLDRGWNTEAFF. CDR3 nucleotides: TGTGCCAGTCTCGACAGGGGTTGGAACACTGAAGCTTTCTTT.

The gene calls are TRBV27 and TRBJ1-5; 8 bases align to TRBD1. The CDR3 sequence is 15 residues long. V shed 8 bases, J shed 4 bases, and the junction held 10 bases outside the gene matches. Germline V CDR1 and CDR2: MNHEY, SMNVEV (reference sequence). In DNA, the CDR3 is TGTGCCAGCGGAATGGACAGGGAGCCAAATCAGCCCCAGCATTTT. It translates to CASGMDREPNQPQHF.

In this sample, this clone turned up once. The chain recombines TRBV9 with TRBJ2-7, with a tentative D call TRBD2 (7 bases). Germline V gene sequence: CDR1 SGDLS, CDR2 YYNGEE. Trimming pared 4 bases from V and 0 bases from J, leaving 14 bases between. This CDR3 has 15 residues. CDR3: CASSPLGGHSYEQYF. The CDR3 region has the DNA TGTGCCAGCAGCCCCTTGGGGGGGCACTCCTACGAGCAGTACTTC.

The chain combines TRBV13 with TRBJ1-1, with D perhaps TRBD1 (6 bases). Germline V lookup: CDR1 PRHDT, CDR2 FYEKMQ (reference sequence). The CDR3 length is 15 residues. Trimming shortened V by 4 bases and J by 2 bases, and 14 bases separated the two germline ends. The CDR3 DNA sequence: TGTGCCAGCAGCTCGTCGGGACATTTCAACACTGAAGCTTTCTTT. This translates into CASSSSGHFNTEAFF.

CDR3 coding DNA: TGCGCCAGCAGCTTGGTGTCTAGCGGGGTAAATGAGCAGTTCTTC. Its protein product is CASSLVSSGVNEQFF. The chain uses TRBV5-1 and TRBJ2-1; TRBD2 matches 9 bases. Germline assignment: CDR1 SGHRS and CDR2 YFSETQ. J gave up 7 bases and V 0 bases, and 5 bases lay outside the gene matches. The CDR3 is made up of 15 amino acids.

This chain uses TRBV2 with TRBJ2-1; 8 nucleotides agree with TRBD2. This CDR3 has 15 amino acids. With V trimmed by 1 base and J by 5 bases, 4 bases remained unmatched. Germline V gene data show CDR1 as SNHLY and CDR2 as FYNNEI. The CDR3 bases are TGTGCCAGCAGTGAAGACCCGGGGGGGAACAATGAGCAGTTCTTC. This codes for CASSEDPGGNNEQFF.

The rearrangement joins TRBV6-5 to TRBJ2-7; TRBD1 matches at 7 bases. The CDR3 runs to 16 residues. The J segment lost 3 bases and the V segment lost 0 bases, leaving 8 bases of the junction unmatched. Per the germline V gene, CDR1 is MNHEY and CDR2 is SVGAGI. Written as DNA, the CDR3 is TGTGCCAGCAGTTACTCTACAGGGGAAGCCGACTACGAGCAGTACTTC. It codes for CASSYSTGEADYEQYF.

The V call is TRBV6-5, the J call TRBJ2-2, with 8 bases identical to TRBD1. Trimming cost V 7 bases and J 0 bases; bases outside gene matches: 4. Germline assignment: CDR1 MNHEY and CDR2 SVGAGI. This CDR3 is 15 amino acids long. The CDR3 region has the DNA TGTGCCAGCACCTCGACAGGGGCGAACACCGGGGAGCTGTTTTTT. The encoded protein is CASTSTGANTGELFF.

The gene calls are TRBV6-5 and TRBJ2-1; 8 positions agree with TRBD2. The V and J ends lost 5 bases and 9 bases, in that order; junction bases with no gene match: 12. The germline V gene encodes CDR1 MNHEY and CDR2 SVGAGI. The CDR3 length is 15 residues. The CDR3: CASSPGTRSLGEQFF. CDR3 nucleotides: TGTGCCAGCAGTCCCGGGACTAGAAGTTTGGGTGAGCAGTTCTTC.

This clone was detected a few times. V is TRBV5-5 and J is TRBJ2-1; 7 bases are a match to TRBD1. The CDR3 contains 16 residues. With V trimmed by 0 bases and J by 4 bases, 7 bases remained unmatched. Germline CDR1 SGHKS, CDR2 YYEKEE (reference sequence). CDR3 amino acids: CASSLVLGGTYNEQFF. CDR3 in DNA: TGTGCCAGCAGCTTGGTGCTAGGGGGCACGTACAATGAGCAGTTCTTC.

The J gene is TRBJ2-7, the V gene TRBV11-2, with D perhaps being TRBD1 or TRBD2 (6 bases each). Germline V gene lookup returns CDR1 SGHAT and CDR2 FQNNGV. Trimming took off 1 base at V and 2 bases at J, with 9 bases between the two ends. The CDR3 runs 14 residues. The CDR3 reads CASSLGGGPYEQYF. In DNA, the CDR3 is TGTGCCAGCAGCTTAGGAGGGGGGCCCTACGAGCAGTACTTC.

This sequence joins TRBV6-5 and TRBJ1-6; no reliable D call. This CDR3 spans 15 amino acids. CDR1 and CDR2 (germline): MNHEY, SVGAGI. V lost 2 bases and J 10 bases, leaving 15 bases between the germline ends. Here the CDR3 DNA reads TGTGCCAGCAGTTACCTAGGCCGGGCGGGGTCACCCCTCCACTTT. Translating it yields CASSYLGRAGSPLHF.

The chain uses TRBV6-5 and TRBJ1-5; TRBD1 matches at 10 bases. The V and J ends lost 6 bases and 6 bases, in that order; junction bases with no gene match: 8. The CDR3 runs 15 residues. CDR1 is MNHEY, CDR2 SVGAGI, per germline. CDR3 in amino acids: CASRDRTGGGQPQHF. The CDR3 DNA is TGTGCCAGCAGGGATAGGACAGGGGGGGGTCAGCCCCAGCATTTT.

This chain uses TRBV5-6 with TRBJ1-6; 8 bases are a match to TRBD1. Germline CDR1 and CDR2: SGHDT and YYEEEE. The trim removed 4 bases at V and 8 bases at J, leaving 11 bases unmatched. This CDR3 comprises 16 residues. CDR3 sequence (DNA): TGTGCCAGCAGCCCCCGCCAGGGGGCGGTGGATTCACCCCTCCACTTT. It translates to CASSPRQGAVDSPLHF.

CDR3 sequence: CASSPRQGGSYEQYF. The CDR3 bases are TGTGCCAGCAGCCCCCGACAGGGAGGGTCCTACGAGCAGTACTTC. J is TRBJ2-7 and V is TRBV7-6, with D possibly called TRBD1 or TRBD2 (7 bases each). The germline V gene has CDR1 SGHVS and CDR2 FNYEAQ. The ends were cut back, 5 bases at V and 1 base at J, with 15 bases in the middle. This CDR3 contains 15 residues.

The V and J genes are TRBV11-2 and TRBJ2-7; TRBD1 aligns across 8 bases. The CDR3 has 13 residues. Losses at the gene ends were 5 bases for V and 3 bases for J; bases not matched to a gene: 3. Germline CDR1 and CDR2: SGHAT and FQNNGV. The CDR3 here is CASSPTGVYEQYF. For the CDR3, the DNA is TGTGCCAGCAGCCCGACAGGGGTCTACGAGCAGTACTTC.

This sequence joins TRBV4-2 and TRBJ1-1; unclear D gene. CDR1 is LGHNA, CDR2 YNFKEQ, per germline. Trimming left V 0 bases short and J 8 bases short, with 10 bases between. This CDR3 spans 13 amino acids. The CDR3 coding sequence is TGTGCCAGCAGCCAAGAGGCAGCCCGGGAAGCTTTCTTT. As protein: CASSQEAAREAFF.